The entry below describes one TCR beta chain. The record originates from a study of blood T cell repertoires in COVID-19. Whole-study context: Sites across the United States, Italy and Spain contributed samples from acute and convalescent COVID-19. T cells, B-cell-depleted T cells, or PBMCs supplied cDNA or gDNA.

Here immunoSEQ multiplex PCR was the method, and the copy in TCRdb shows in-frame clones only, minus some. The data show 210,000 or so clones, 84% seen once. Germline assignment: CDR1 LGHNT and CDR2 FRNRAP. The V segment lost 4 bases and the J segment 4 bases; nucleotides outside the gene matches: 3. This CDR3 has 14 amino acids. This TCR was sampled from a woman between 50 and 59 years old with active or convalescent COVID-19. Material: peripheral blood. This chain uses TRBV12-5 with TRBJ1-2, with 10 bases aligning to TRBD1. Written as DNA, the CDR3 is TGTGCTAGTGGTTGGGACAGGGGTACCTATGGCTACACCTTC. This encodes CASGWDRGTYGYTF. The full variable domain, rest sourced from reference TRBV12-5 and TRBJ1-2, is DARVTQTPRHKVTEMGQEVTMRCQPILGHNTVFWYRQTMMQGLELLAYFRNRAPLDDSGMPKDRFSAEMPDATLATLKIQPSEPRDSAVYFCASGWDRGTYGYTFGSGTRLTVV.